This TCR beta chain appears in the sequencing data of a study of blood T cell repertoires in COVID-19. Across the study: COVID-19 samples, acute and convalescent, were from the United States, Italy and Spain.

V was pared by 3 bases and J by 8 bases, with 11 bases between. CDR1 and CDR2 (germline): LNHDA, SQIVND (reference sequence). The CDR3 is 13 amino acids. Clones were read by immunoSEQ multiplex PCR, and TCRdb kept only the in-frame ones, dropping some. The sample holds about 440,000 clones; nearly 90% are singletons and the top ten take under 2%. The study assigned cohorts using participant-reported clinical history. The sequenced sample consisted of PBMCs or T cells enriched from blood (not recorded which). This receptor was taken from a woman under 30 with acute COVID-19. V is TRBV19 and J is TRBJ2-1; D might be TRBD2 (5 bases). CDR3 in DNA: TGTGCCAGTAGTATCCCCCCTAGCTATGAGCAGTTCTTC. This sequence encodes CASSIPPSYEQFF. The full variable domain, completed using reference TRBV19 and TRBJ2-1, is DGGITQSPKYLFRKEGQNVTLSCEQNLNHDAMYWYRQDPGQGLRLIYYSQIVNDFQKGDIAEGYSVSREKKESFPLTVTSAQKNPTAFYLCASSIPPSYEQFFGPGTRLTVL.